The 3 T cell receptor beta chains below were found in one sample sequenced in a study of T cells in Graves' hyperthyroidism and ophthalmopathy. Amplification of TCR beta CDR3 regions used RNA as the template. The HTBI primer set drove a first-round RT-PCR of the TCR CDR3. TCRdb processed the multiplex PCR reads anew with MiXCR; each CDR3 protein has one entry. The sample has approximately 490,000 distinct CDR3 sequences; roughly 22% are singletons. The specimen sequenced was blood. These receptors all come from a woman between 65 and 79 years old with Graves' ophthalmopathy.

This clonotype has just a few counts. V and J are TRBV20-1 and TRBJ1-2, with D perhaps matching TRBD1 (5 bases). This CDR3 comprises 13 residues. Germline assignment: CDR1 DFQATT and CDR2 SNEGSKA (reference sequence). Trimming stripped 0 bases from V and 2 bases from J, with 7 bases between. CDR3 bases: TGCAGTGCTAGAGATGACAGAAACTATGGCTACACCTTC. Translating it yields CSARDDRNYGYTF.

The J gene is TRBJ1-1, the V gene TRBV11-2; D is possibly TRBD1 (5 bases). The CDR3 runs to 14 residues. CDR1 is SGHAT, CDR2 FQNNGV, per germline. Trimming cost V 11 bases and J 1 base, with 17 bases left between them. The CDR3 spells CAGTVTTGNTEAFF. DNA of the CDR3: TGTGCCGGCACCGTAACAACAGGGAACACTGAAGCTTTCTTT.

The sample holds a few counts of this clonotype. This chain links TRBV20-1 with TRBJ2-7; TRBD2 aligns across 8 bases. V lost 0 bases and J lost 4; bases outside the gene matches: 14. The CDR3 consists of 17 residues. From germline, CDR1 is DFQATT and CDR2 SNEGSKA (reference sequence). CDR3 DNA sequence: TGCAGTGCTAGAGATCGGGAGGGGTGGCTGTATAGATACGAGCAGTACTTC. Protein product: CSARDREGWLYRYEQYF.